This T cell receptor beta chain was identified during a study of OX40 agonist ivuxolimab in advanced cancers. General observations from the study: Individuals who were partial responders at 0.1-3.0 mg/kg had clonal expansion that ranked among the lowest.

If patients had autoimmune disease history or systemic immunosuppression, they were excluded. Cycle 7 day 1, cycle 4 day 1, and baseline were the timepoints at which blood was sampled. Comment on this clone: Its antigen remains unknown.

Clones were sequenced by immunoSEQ multiplex PCR, and TCRdb holds only the in-frame ones, with some missing. The repertoire holds about 64,000 clones, roughly nine tenths seen once, with around an eighth in the top ten. This CDR3 is 13 amino acids long. Trimming cost V 5 bases and J 4 bases, with 6 bases left between them. CDR1 is MNHEY and CDR2 is SMNVEV in the germline V gene (reference sequence). This material consisted of CD4+ or CD8+ T cells sorted from blood, taken in a trial of the OX40 agonist ivuxolimab. The TCR comes from an adult with an advanced solid tumor such as melanoma, head and neck, liver or kidney cancer. The chain uses TRBV27 and TRBJ2-6, with D unresolved. CDR3 nucleotide sequence: TGTGCCAGCAGTCTTTCCGGGGCCAACGTCCTGACTTTC. Its translation: CASSLSGANVLTF.